This is a list of T cell receptor beta chains from one sample in a study of blood T cell repertoires in COVID-19. Profiling relied on immunoSEQ multiplex PCR, and the TCRdb table lists in-frame clones only, not all of them. The data show 100,000 to 150,000 clones, about nine tenths seen once. The sequenced sample consisted of peripheral blood. Source of these receptors: a man in his fifties with acute or convalescent COVID-19. Each CDR3 is given with its conserved first and last residue.

CDR3aa	v_gene	j_gene
CASSPRVGAGELFF	TRBV11-3	TRBJ2-2
CASSLSQGRASGTEAFF	TRBV27	TRBJ1-1
CASSPRGSSYNEQFF	TRBV6-5	TRBJ2-1
CASRRQGASGYTF	TRBV28	TRBJ1-2
CASSRSHRGYEQYF	TRBV7-6	TRBJ2-7
CASRRKGLAGGPSGEQFF	TRBV6-6	TRBJ2-1
CASSQGRDGGELFF	TRBV3-1/TRBV3-2	TRBJ2-2
CASAPGGTDTQYF	TRBV6-4	TRBJ2-3
CASSPLTGGGTEAFF	TRBV18	TRBJ1-1
CASSQGGGNTEAFF	TRBV5-1	TRBJ1-1
CASSLSGDGYTF	TRBV28	TRBJ1-2
CASSFRNEQFF	TRBV3-1/TRBV3-2	TRBJ2-1
CSARSGREQYF	TRBV20-1	TRBJ2-7
CASSRTYNTDTQYF	TRBV19	TRBJ2-3
CASSPTRRNYGYTF	TRBV7-8	TRBJ1-2
CASSKRGQDGYTF	TRBV6-5	TRBJ1-2
CASRVTATNSPLHF	TRBV6-6	TRBJ1-6
CASTQTRVNTGELFF	TRBV25-1	TRBJ2-2
CASSLAGGEGYTF	TRBV7-3	TRBJ1-2
CAWSSPTLLRYF	TRBV30	TRBJ2-5
CASSYGAGGLNSPLHF	TRBV6-5	TRBJ1-6
CASSLDRGEQFF	TRBV11-3	TRBJ2-1
CASGLVLGQRTDGYTF	TRBV12-5	TRBJ1-2
CASRSSGLAKQHTDTQYF	TRBV7-9	TRBJ2-3
CSVEAPGPPQVWYF	TRBV29-1	TRBJ2-7
CASSSGTSGSYEQFF	TRBV28	TRBJ2-1
CASSPTTARGYTF	TRBV7-9	TRBJ1-2
CASSSPRGNNGYTF	TRBV5-1	TRBJ1-2
CASSKTGVHEQFF	TRBV19	TRBJ2-1
CASSRQAGQPQHF	TRBV5-1	TRBJ1-5
CASSKVLAGGLLGTEAFF	TRBV27	TRBJ1-1
CASSSTGVVSEKLFF	TRBV19	TRBJ1-4
CASSSTGPDTGELFF	TRBV5-6	TRBJ2-2
CASSLIFGPQHF	TRBV28	TRBJ1-5